Listed below are T cell receptor beta chains from one sample, sequenced in a study of vaccination effects on CD4 cells after COVID-19. No cognate antigen is known for these TCRs. Profiled with immunoSEQ multiplex PCR; TCRdb holds only in-frame clones, not every one. The sample holds around 66,000 clones, around three quarters seen once. The specimen was CD4+ T cells from PBMCs cultured with HCoV-OC43 spike peptides, collected before COVID-19 vaccination. The receptors stem from a human donor who received a COVID-19 vaccine. The CDR3 runs from the conserved cysteine through the conserved F or W. The D gene is left open where the match is weak. The size field is filled for only some rows; it gives once, few, many or a size class.

J gene,CDR3 length,clone size,V gene,D gene,CDR3 DNA,CDR3 protein
TRBJ2-1,15,-,TRBV7-2,TRBD2,TGTGCCAGCAGCTTAGGACTAGCGGGGAACAATGAGCAGTTCTTC,CASSLGLAGNNEQFF
TRBJ2-1,16,-,TRBV7-3,-,TGTGCCAGCAGCTTAATGTTGGGGAGCTCCTACAATGAGCAGTTCTTC,CASSLMLGSSYNEQFF
TRBJ1-3,16,-,TRBV28,TRBD1,TGTGCCAGCAGTTTCGACAGGGGCTCGGGGGGAAACACCATATATTTT,CASSFDRGSGGNTIYF
TRBJ1-5,13,-,TRBV28,TRBD1,TGTGCCAGCAGTTTGCAGGGGGGACAGCCCCAGCATTTT,CASSLQGGQPQHF
TRBJ1-2,15,-,TRBV7-2,TRBD1,TGTGCCAGCAACGACCAAGGGGGCGCGTGGAGTGGCTACACCTTC,CASNDQGGAWSGYTF
TRBJ2-5,14,-,TRBV19,-,TGTGCCAGTAGTTCCCGGACGGGCCAAGAGACCCAGTACTTC,CASSSRTGQETQYF
TRBJ2-5,16,-,TRBV19,TRBD2,TGTGCCAGTAGTCCCTCCGCTAGCGGCGGCCAAGAGACCCAGTACTTC,CASSPSASGGQETQYF
TRBJ1-2,12,-,TRBV11-2,TRBD1,TGTGCCAGCAGCCGGACAGGGGATGGCTACACCTTC,CASSRTGDGYTF
TRBJ1-3,17,-,TRBV18,-,TGTGCCAGCTCACCCCTGGGGGGGCAGAGCTCTGGAAACACCATATATTTT,CASSPLGGQSSGNTIYF
TRBJ2-5,13,-,TRBV2,TRBD2,TGTGCCAGCTGCACGGGGGGGACGGAGACCCAGTACTTC,CASCTGGTETQYF
TRBJ1-1,13,-,TRBV19,TRBD1,TGTGCCAGCGAGATCCGGGACAGGGGGCAGGCTTTCTTT,CASEIRDRGQAFF
TRBJ1-1,14,-,TRBV10-3,-,TGTGCCATCAGTGGCGGGACACAGAACACTGAAGCTTTCTTT,CAISGGTQNTEAFF
TRBJ1-6,16,few,TRBV6-6,TRBD1,TGTGCCAGCAGTTACGAGGGACAGGGTATTAATTCACCCCTCCACTTT,CASSYEGQGINSPLHF
TRBJ1-5,13,-,TRBV12-3/TRBV12-4,-,TGTGCCAGCAGTTTTGGTAGTGAGCAGCCCCAGCATTTT,CASSFGSEQPQHF
TRBJ1-1,13,-,TRBV7-3,-,TGTGCCAGCAGCCCTCAGGGGAGCACTGAAGCTTTCTTT,CASSPQGSTEAFF
TRBJ1-2,17,few,TRBV2,TRBD1,TGTGCCAGCAGTGGTTCAACCGGGACAGGGATCCACTATGGCTACACCTTC,CASSGSTGTGIHYGYTF
TRBJ2-3,14,-,TRBV27,-,TGTGCCAGCAGTTTCACCAGGAACACAGATACGCAGTATTTT,CASSFTRNTDTQYF
TRBJ1-4,14,-,TRBV29-1,-,TGCAGCGTTAGGGGTGTGAAGACTAATGAAAAACTGTTTTTT,CSVRGVKTNEKLFF
TRBJ2-5,16,-,TRBV5-1,TRBD2,TGCGCCAGCAGTACCGTACCGGGACTAACTACGGGAACCCAGTACTTC,CASSTVPGLTTGTQYF
TRBJ2-4,12,-,TRBV5-1,TRBD1,TGCGCCAGCAGCTTGGAAGGACAGGGGCAGTACTTC,CASSLEGQGQYF
TRBJ2-1,15,-,TRBV7-2,TRBD2,TGTGCCAGCAGCTTAGTGTTTTCGGGGGGCAATGAGCAGTTCTTC,CASSLVFSGGNEQFF
TRBJ2-3,12,-,TRBV2,-,TGTGCCAGACAGGGAGGAGGGGATACGCAGTATTTT,CARQGGGDTQYF
TRBJ2-2,19,-,TRBV6-2/TRBV6-3,TRBD2,TGTGCCAGCAGCCCCGGACTAGCGGGGCGAAATTTGAACACCGGGGAGCTGTTTTTT,CASSPGLAGRNLNTGELFF
TRBJ1-3,17,-,TRBV11-2,-,TGTGCCAGCAGCTTAGGGAGCCGGACAGTCTCTGGAAACACCATATATTTT,CASSLGSRTVSGNTIYF
TRBJ1-6,12,-,TRBV12-3/TRBV12-4,-,TGTGCCAGCAGGGATCCCCTGGGGGCCCTCCACTTT,CASRDPLGALHF
TRBJ1-3,19,-,TRBV18,TRBD1,TGTGCCAGCTCACCGTCCCGGGACAGGGGACTAAGCTCTGGAAACACCATATATTTT,CASSPSRDRGLSSGNTIYF
TRBJ1-2,9,-,TRBV20-1,TRBD1,TGCAGGACAGGGGATGGCTACACCTTC,CRTGDGYTF
TRBJ2-5,15,-,TRBV27,-,TGTGCCAGCAGTATGATGGGGACCTCCCCAGAGACCCAGTACTTC,CASSMMGTSPETQYF
TRBJ2-5,11,once,TRBV5-1,-,TGCGCCAGCAGCTTTCAAGAGGCCCAGTACTTC,CASSFQEAQYF
TRBJ1-5,16,-,TRBV19,TRBD1,TGTGCCAGTACCCCCACGGGACAGGGCCGCAATCAGCCCCAGCATTTT,CASTPTGQGRNQPQHF
TRBJ2-2,15,-,TRBV27,-,TGTGCCAGCAGTTTAGGGGCACAGAACACCGGGGAGCTGTTTTTT,CASSLGAQNTGELFF
TRBJ1-5,16,-,TRBV18,-,TGTGCCAGCTCACCACCGTCGGGGAGGGGCAATCAGCCCCAGCATTTT,CASSPPSGRGNQPQHF
TRBJ1-4,15,few,TRBV6-5,-,TGTGCCAGCAGGGTAACAGGGCTTATCGGTGAAAAACTGTTTTTT,CASRVTGLIGEKLFF
TRBJ2-5,14,-,TRBV19,-,TGTGCCAGTAGTATCAAAGGGGTTAAAGAGACCCAGTACTTC,CASSIKGVKETQYF
TRBJ1-2,14,-,TRBV28,-,TGTGCCAGCAGGGGGAACAGGGCTAACTATGGCTACACCTTC,CASRGNRANYGYTF
TRBJ1-5,14,-,TRBV24-1,TRBD1,TGTGCCACCAGTGACCGGCGACAGGGGCAGCCCCAGCATTTT,CATSDRRQGQPQHF
TRBJ2-5,14,-,TRBV3-1/TRBV3-2,-,TGTGCCAGCAGCCCCTCAGGGTACCAAGAGACCCAGTACTTC,CASSPSGYQETQYF
TRBJ1-1,16,-,TRBV24-1,-,TGTGCCACCAGTGATTACGGACGGGGAATAGGGACTGAAGCTTTCTTT,CATSDYGRGIGTEAFF
TRBJ2-3,18,-,TRBV3-1/TRBV3-2,TRBD2,TGTGCCAGCAGCCAAGCCCCCGGACTAGCGGGGACCACAGATACGCAGTATTTT,CASSQAPGLAGTTDTQYF
TRBJ1-5,13,-,TRBV6-6,-,TGTGCCAGCAGGCCAGGGGTGGGTCAGCCCCAGCATTTT,CASRPGVGQPQHF
TRBJ2-1,12,-,TRBV24-1,-,TGTGCCACCGGAAGGGAATGGAATGAGCAGTTCTTC,CATGREWNEQFF
TRBJ2-5,16,-,TRBV7-2,TRBD2,TGTGCCAGCAGCCTCCAGACTAGCGGGGGGGCAGAGACCCAGTACTTC,CASSLQTSGGAETQYF
TRBJ1-2,13,-,TRBV6-4,TRBD1,TGTGCCACTCCGGGACAGGGCTACTATGGCTACACCTTC,CATPGQGYYGYTF
TRBJ2-2,16,-,TRBV7-2,TRBD1,TGTGCCAGCAGCTTAGGGGGACAGGGGAGCACCGGGGAGCTGTTTTTT,CASSLGGQGSTGELFF
TRBJ1-1,11,-,TRBV20-1,-,TGCAGTGCTAGCCCACAGGGAACAGCTTTCTTT,CSASPQGTAFF
TRBJ2-3,13,-,TRBV6-5,-,TGTGCCAGCAGTCAGATTGGGACAGATACGCAGTATTTT,CASSQIGTDTQYF
TRBJ2-5,17,-,TRBV5-1,TRBD1,TGCGCCAGCAGCTGGAAACAATTAGCGCACAGGGGAGAGACCCAGTACTTC,CASSWKQLAHRGETQYF
TRBJ2-3,15,once,TRBV5-1,TRBD1,TGCGCCAGCAGCTCTACAGGGGAATCCACAGATACGCAGTATTTT,CASSSTGESTDTQYF
TRBJ1-2,16,-,TRBV18,-,TGTGCCAGCTCATCGGCCGGGGCCACAAGAGACTATGGCTACACCTTC,CASSSAGATRDYGYTF
TRBJ1-1,15,-,TRBV5-4,TRBD1,TGTGCCAGCAGCCGAGCCGACAGGGGGAACACTGAAGCTTTCTTT,CASSRADRGNTEAFF
TRBJ2-5,15,-,TRBV7-2,-,TGTGCCAGCAGCCCCGTCAGAGGCTTTGTGGAGACCCAGTACTTC,CASSPVRGFVETQYF